Presented here are 11 T cell receptor beta chains from one specimen sequenced in a study of regulatory T cells in long-lasting Graves disease. iRepertoire HTBI primers and Arm-PCR of CDR3 regions built TCR beta libraries. TCRdb independently ran MiXCR on the multiplex PCR reads; one entry per CDR3 protein. Of some 430,000 distinct CDR3 sequences in the sample, roughly a fifth were seen once. Time point of the sample: persistent/refractory GD, antithyroid drugs over 5 years with positive TRAb. RNA extracted from PBMCs served as the sequencing template. The sequencing here drew on peripheral blood mononuclear cells (PBMCs), taken when the disease was refractory, from a patient treated with antithyroid drugs. These receptors were collected from a female donor with Graves disease.

This clonotype was found many times. This sequence joins TRBV20-1 and TRBJ2-2, with a possible D match to TRBD2 (5 bases). The CDR3 spans 15 residues. V dropped 6 bases and J dropped 5 bases, with 19 bases sitting between them. CDR1 DFQATT and CDR2 SNEGSKA come from the germline V gene (reference sequence). CDR3 DNA: TGCAGTGCCCCTCGGCCGGGGTGGTCGACCGGGGAGCTGTTTTTT. This encodes CSAPRPGWSTGELFF.

There are many counts of this clonotype. V is TRBV28 and J is TRBJ2-7; perhaps TRBD2 as D (7 bases). CDR1 and CDR2 (germline): MDHEN, SYDVKM. V was cut by 5 bases and J by 4 bases, with 18 bases left in between. This CDR3 has 15 amino acids. DNA of the CDR3: TGTGCCAGCAGTCTTGAGGGGGGGGCAAGGTACGAGCAGTACTTC. It is translated as CASSLEGGARYEQYF.

This clonotype was seen at least ten times. The rearrangement joins TRBV7-9 to TRBJ2-7; tentative D call: TRBD1 (6 bases). This CDR3 is 14 amino acids long. Germline values: CDR1 SEHNR, CDR2 FQNEAQ (reference sequence). Deletions cut 5 bases from V and 1 base from J, with 12 bases between. The CDR3 here is CASSGQTPSYEQYF. CDR3 nucleotide sequence: TGTGCCAGCAGCGGACAGACTCCTTCCTACGAGCAGTACTTC.

The DNA for the CDR3 is TGTGCCAGCAGCCAAGTTAAGAACATGAACACTGAAGCTTTCTTT. This encodes CASSQVKNMNTEAFF. The chain has TRBV3-1 and TRBJ1-1; D not certain. Germline V gene data show CDR1 as LGHDT and CDR2 as YNNKEL (reference sequence). This CDR3 has 15 residues. V was shortened by 1 base and J by 0 bases, with 9 bases between the two germline ends.

This clonotype has at least ten counts. The rearrangement uses TRBV12-3 or TRBV12-4 and TRBJ2-7, with D hard to call. The CDR3 runs to 14 residues. Deletions cut 4 bases from V and 0 bases from J, with 10 bases between. Written as DNA, the CDR3 is TGTGCCAGCAGTTCGCGCCTAAGCTCCTACGAGCAGTACTTC. This encodes CASSSRLSSYEQYF.

The sample holds a few counts of this clonotype. The V and J genes are TRBV30 and TRBJ1-1, with TRBD1 as a possible D gene (5 bases). The V and J ends lost 5 bases and 2 bases respectively, with 12 bases between them. The CDR3 consists of 13 residues. CDR1 GTSNPN and CDR2 SVGIG come from the germline V gene (reference sequence). CDR3: CAWRVQGNTEAFF. The CDR3 DNA is TGTGCCTGGCGAGTGCAGGGCAACACTGAAGCTTTCTTT.

The chain joins TRBV5-1 to TRBJ2-7, with 7 positions matching TRBD1. CDR3 size: 14 residues. Per the germline V gene, CDR1 is SGHRS and CDR2 is YFSETQ. The junction had 5 bases not matched to a gene; V was cut back by 1 base and J by 4 bases. Here the CDR3 reads CASSLPGGAYEQYF. As DNA, the CDR3 is TGCGCCAGCAGCTTGCCAGGGGGTGCGTACGAGCAGTACTTC.

This clonotype was found many times. V usage is TRBV6-5 and J usage is TRBJ2-5; 11 bases match TRBD1. The CDR3 runs 15 residues. The trim removed 4 bases at V and 5 bases at J, leaving 6 bases unmatched. CDR1 is MNHEY, CDR2 SVGAGI, per germline. Written as DNA, the CDR3 is TGTGCCAGCAGTTCTTGGACAGGGGGCAAGGAGACCCAGTACTTC. This gives the protein CASSSWTGGKETQYF.

This clonotype was detected a few times. The J gene is TRBJ1-1, the V gene TRBV6-2 or TRBV6-3, with TRBD1 as a possible D gene (5 bases). The CDR3 extends over 17 amino acids. In germline, CDR1 is MNHEY, CDR2 SVGEGT. The V end lost 10 bases, the J end lost 0 bases, and 24 bases lay between the germline ends. This CDR3 reads CAIQPEHRGKMNTEAFF. DNA for the CDR3: TGTGCCATCCAACCCGAACATCGGGGGAAGATGAACACTGAAGCTTTCTTT.

This clonotype was observed at least ten times. The genes are TRBV5-1 and TRBJ1-6, with D perhaps matching TRBD1 (5 bases). Trimming shortened V by 0 bases and J by 10 bases, and 8 bases separated the two germline ends. Germline loops: CDR1 SGHRS, CDR2 YFSETQ. This CDR3 contains 13 residues. The chain's CDR3 is CASSLAGRSPLHF. CDR3 bases: TGCGCCAGCAGCTTGGCGGGACGGTCACCCCTCCACTTT.

This clonotype was picked up many times. The genes are TRBV10-1 and TRBJ2-7; D ambiguous. CDR3 length: 12 residues. Germline CDR1 and CDR2: WNHNN and SYGVQD (reference sequence). V lost 6 bases and J lost 6, with 12 bases in between. The CDR3 spells CASSGPGCEQYF. The DNA of the CDR3 is TGCGCCAGCAGCGGACCTGGATGCGAGCAGTACTTC.